Below are 14 T cell receptor beta chains sequenced from a single sample in a study of response to subunit inactivated influenza vaccine. One entry per CDR3 protein results from TCRdb running MiXCR on the RT-PCR reads. The sample gives under 200,000 distinct CDR3 sequences, roughly a tenth of which show up once; around 12% is in the top ten. Sequences were derived from non-naive T cells sorted from PBMCs, sampled roughly 48 days after vaccination. These receptors were obtained from a man aged 45-65 years who received an inactivated influenza vaccine.

With regard to this clonotype: Mismatch with germline at one junction end may stem from a read error. The gene calls are TRBV7-7 and TRBJ2-7, with TRBD1 matching 9 bases. Looked up from germline, CDR1 is SSHAT and CDR2 is FNYEAQ (reference sequence). The CDR3 loop spans 15 amino acids. CDR3 in amino acids: CASSLGTGSGYEQYF. The CDR3, as DNA: TGTGCTAGCAGCCTAGGGACAGGGTCGGGCTACGAGCAGTACTTC.

The chain carries TRBV20-1 and TRBJ1-1; 8 positions match TRBD1. The V gene's germline CDR1 is DFQATT and CDR2 SNEGSKA (reference sequence). The V segment lost 0 bases and the J segment 1 base; nucleotides outside the gene matches: 1. The CDR3 contains 14 residues. CDR3 protein: CSARDQGANTEAFF. The CDR3, as DNA: TGCAGTGCTAGAGATCAGGGGGCGAACACTGAAGCTTTCTTT.

This clonotype was seen a few times. This rearrangement joins TRBV20-1 to TRBJ2-1; D remains unclear. V was shortened by 6 bases and J by 0 bases, with 12 bases between the two germline ends. The germline V gene encodes CDR1 DFQATT and CDR2 SNEGSKA (reference sequence). This CDR3 is built from 14 residues. The CDR3 is CSAPKTNSYNEQFF. CDR3 DNA sequence: TGCAGTGCCCCGAAGACAAACTCCTACAATGAGCAGTTCTTC.

In this sample, this clonotype turned up a few times. The J gene is TRBJ1-2, the V gene TRBV5-1, with 9 bases lining up with TRBD1. Per germline, CDR1 SGHRS and CDR2 YFSETQ. This CDR3 comprises 14 residues. The trim removed 1 base at V and 8 bases at J, leaving 6 bases unmatched. CDR3 nucleotides: TGCGCCAGCAGCTTGTCAGGGACAGGGTCCGGCTACACCTTC. Residues: CASSLSGTGSGYTF.

This clonotype was seen repeatedly, ten times or more. V gene TRBV9 combines with J gene TRBJ2-7; weak D call: TRBD1 (6 bases). V was shortened by 3 bases and J by 6 bases, with 16 bases between the two germline ends. Per germline, CDR1 SGDLS and CDR2 YYNGEE. The CDR3 loop spans 14 amino acids. CDR3 nucleotides: TGTGCCAGCAGCGCAAATTGGGGGCTCGGCGAGCAGTACTTC. Amino acids: CASSANWGLGEQYF.

V is TRBV20-1 and J is TRBJ2-5, with TRBD2 identical over 14 bases. The CDR3 is 13 amino acids. V trimming: 6 bases; J trimming: 6 bases; junction bases outside the gene matches: 3. CDR1 DFQATT and CDR2 SNEGSKA come from the germline V gene (reference sequence). CDR3 loop: CSAGLAGEQTQYF. Here the CDR3 DNA reads TGCAGTGCGGGACTAGCGGGGGAGCAGACCCAGTACTTC.

This clonotype has a handful of counts. The chain has TRBV11-2 and TRBJ2-2; unclear D gene. This CDR3 is 13 amino acids long. Trimming removed 7 bases from V and 5 bases from J, with 11 bases in between. Germline-derived CDR1 and CDR2 are SGHAT and FQNNGV. As DNA, the CDR3 is TGTGCCAGCATCCCCAGGATTACCGGGGAGCTGTTTTTT. Residues: CASIPRITGELFF.

This clonotype rates as medium-sized. CDR3 in DNA: TGCAGCGTTGGGTGGGATTGGGTTTACAATGAGCAGTTCTTC. The encoded protein is CSVGWDWVYNEQFF. The rearrangement joins TRBV29-1 to TRBJ2-1, with D unresolved. This CDR3 comprises 14 residues. The V gene's germline CDR1 is SQVTM and CDR2 ANQGSEA. Deletions cut 4 bases from V and 4 bases from J, with 14 bases between.

This clonotype was recorded many times. This chain uses TRBV27 with TRBJ2-3; maybe TRBD2 (7 bases). CDR1 is MNHEY, CDR2 SMNVEV, per germline (reference sequence). CDR3 length equals 18 residues. Trimming removed 6 bases from V and 0 bases from J, with 22 bases in between. CDR3 residues: CASRPFWGGKSSTDTQYF. The DNA of the CDR3 is TGTGCCAGCAGGCCCTTTTGGGGGGGCAAGTCTAGCACAGATACGCAGTATTTT.

V and J are TRBV3-1 and TRBJ1-1; no reliable D call. The CDR3 runs to 16 residues. In germline, CDR1 is LGHDT, CDR2 YNNKEL (reference sequence). V was cut by 3 bases and J by 1 base, with 15 bases left in between. CDR3 DNA sequence: TGTGCCAGCAGCCAGGTTTCGGGAGGCGGGAACACTGAAGCTTTCTTT. The encoded protein is CASSQVSGGGNTEAFF.

The chain uses TRBV6-2 or TRBV6-3 and TRBJ2-3; D may match TRBD1 or TRBD2 (5 bases each). The CDR3 extends over 16 amino acids. CDR1 and CDR2 from the germline V gene are MNHEY and SVGEGT. With 4 bases removed from V and 2 bases from J, the gap between germline ends came to 16 bases. The CDR3 nucleotides are TGTGCCAGCAGTTTCTGGGACGCGTCCTACACAGATACGCAGTATTTT. Protein sequence: CASSFWDASYTDTQYF.

The V call is TRBV3-1, the J call TRBJ2-5; 12 bases are shared with TRBD2. V was pared by 6 bases and J by 6 bases, with 14 bases of the junction left unmatched. In germline, CDR1 is LGHDT, CDR2 YNNKEL (reference sequence). CDR3 length: 17 residues. The CDR3 reads CASRPPSSGGAQKTQYF. The CDR3, as DNA: TGTGCCAGCAGGCCCCCCTCTAGCGGGGGGGCCCAGAAGACCCAGTACTTC.

This chain joins TRBV18 and TRBJ2-6; TRBD2 aligns across 8 bases. The V gene's germline CDR1 is KGHSH and CDR2 LQKENI. The CDR3 has 22 residues. V dropped 0 bases and J dropped 0; count of bases not matched to a gene: 16. The CDR3 nucleotides read TGTGCCAGCTCACCACCGAAATACTGGTTAGGGCTAGCGGGCTCTGGGGCCAACGTCCTGACTTTC. Its translation: CASSPPKYWLGLAGSGANVLTF.

This clonotype was counted a few times. The rearrangement joins TRBV10-1 to TRBJ2-6; 10 bases agree with TRBD2. V gave up 3 bases and J gave up 5 bases; unmatched junction bases: 7. CDR3 size: 17 residues. Germline V gene sequence: CDR1 WNHNN, CDR2 SYGVQD (reference sequence). The CDR3 region has the DNA TGCGCCAGCAGTGACGAGCGGGGGGGCCTTAGGGCCAACGTCCTGACTTTC. As protein: CASSDERGGLRANVLTF.